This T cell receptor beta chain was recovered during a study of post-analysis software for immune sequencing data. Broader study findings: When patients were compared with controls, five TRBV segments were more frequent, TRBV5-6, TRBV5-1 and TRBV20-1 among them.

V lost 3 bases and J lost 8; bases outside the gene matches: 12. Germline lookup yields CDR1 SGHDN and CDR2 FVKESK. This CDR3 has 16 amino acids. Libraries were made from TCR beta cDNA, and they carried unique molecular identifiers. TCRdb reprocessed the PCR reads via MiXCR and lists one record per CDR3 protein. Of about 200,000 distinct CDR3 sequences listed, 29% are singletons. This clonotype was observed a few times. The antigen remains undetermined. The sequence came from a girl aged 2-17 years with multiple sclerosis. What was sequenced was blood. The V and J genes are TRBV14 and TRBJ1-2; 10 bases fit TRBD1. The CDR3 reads CASSQLSGTGAEGYTF. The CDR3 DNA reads TGTGCCAGCAGCCAGCTTTCCGGGACAGGGGCCGAAGGCTACACCTTC.